This T cell receptor beta chain was found in a study of cytomegalovirus exposure and HLA in healthy donors. General observations from the study: Productive rates of about 87% or about 30% were seen for most TCR beta V segments in an earlier analysis.

This CDR3 has 14 residues. Germline V gene data show CDR1 as SGHAT and CDR2 as FQNNGV. V dropped 3 bases and J dropped 9; count of bases not matched to a gene: 8. Researchers ran the PCR with 60 Vbeta and 13 Jbeta primers. Sequenced by immunoSEQ multiplex PCR; TCRdb stores in-frame clones only, minus some. The sample has about 100,000 clones, around 80% seen once. This clone was recorded once. Its antigen is unknown. The specimen was PBMCs. This sequence was found in a woman aged 55-70 years in good health and CMV-seronegative. This rearrangement joins TRBV11-2 to TRBJ2-4; 7 nucleotides match TRBD1. The CDR3 DNA reads TGTGCCAGCAGCTTCGACAGGGTCGGTGGCATTCAGTACTTC. It translates to CASSFDRVGGIQYF.